The entry below gives a single TCR beta chain sequence along with its context. The specificity of this receptor is unknown. Qualities for individual bases were not recorded, and no much larger clone is one base off. The record originates from a study of cytotoxic CD8 clonotypes in ibrutinib-treated CLL (dated by TCRdb to about 2021). With respect to the entire study: The cohort had 11 relapsed/refractory and more than 14 treatment-naive patients; some 17 were IGHV unmutated. Responses were partial in around 25 patients and complete in 2; after median approximately 66 months follow-up, roughly 14 stayed in remission and some twelve progressed. Response samples were obtained after a median of around 11 months of treatment, with a range of about 6 to 36 months. An average of around 260,000 productive templates and about 100,000 productive rearrangements was obtained per sample. Of the 70 to 90 people in the trial, approximately 24 had longitudinal samples available. Cryopreserved peripheral blood mononuclear cells were collected at three points: before therapy, at response, and at either sustained remission or disease progression. Every remission and progressive disease sample was obtained while ibrutinib was still being received by the patients.

The time point tag for this specimen amounts to: progressive disease on ibrutinib. For TCR beta library preparation, approximately 2 micrograms of genomic DNA was extracted from cryopreserved PBMCs. Longitudinal blood samples from CLL patients receiving ibrutinib monotherapy were subjected to high-throughput TCR beta sequencing. Patients were enrolled in a phase 2 open-label single-center ibrutinib monotherapy trial. The CDR3 runs 14 amino acids, cysteine and phenylalanine included. The CDR3 DNA has 42 bases and is translated from base 1. The germline V gene yields WSHSY for CDR1 and SAAADI for CDR2. The germline V and J ends show losses of 10 bases and 3 bases respectively, and no gene match explains 12 bases of the junction. Paper-wide results and their limitations: Sustained-remission and progressing patients did not have matched sampling times, and lymph node repertoires were not examined. At ibrutinib response clonality went up, during sustained remission it held steady, and at progression it dropped back toward baseline. Baseline clonality was found to be higher than that of age-matched healthy donors and was strongly correlated with circulating CD8+ T-cell counts. Public clonotypes were rare and either shrank or stayed stable during treatment, and the rise in clonality at ibrutinib response reflected expansion of private clonotypes.

The goal of deep resolution MiSeq sequencing was a depth between 1 in 1 million and 1 in 200,000 T cells, and coverage averaged 10x per clonotype. TCR beta libraries were generated with the immunoSEQ hsTCRB Kit. Regarding the original processing steps: The data were analyzed with ImmunoSEQ Analyzer and ImmunoSEQ Data Assistant, and V, D and J gene assignments followed IMGT definitions. Clonality, which ranges from 0 to 1, was calculated by subtracting the normalized Shannon entropy of productive rearrangement frequencies from one. Public clonotype analysis was restricted to overrepresented clonotypes comprising at least 0.05% of each patient's repertoire. About a dozen age-matched healthy donor repertoires from immuneACCESS served as clonality controls. Held by TCRdb, this immuneACCESS table contains in-frame sequences only and omits some clones. Under half of the omission traces to an unresolved V gene where checked; the cause of the rest is unknown. That table supplies the V and J calls and clone size; D and trimming were determined from the DNA. The sample includes 150,000 to 200,000 clones, with about 88% observed a single time. Clones ranked in the top ten supply about 2.9% of the sample.

The receptor was isolated from a human donor with chronic lymphocytic leukemia. The chain employs TRBV10-2 and TRBJ2-7; 7 of the junction bases match TRBD1. The sequencing here drew on PBMCs, taken at disease progression, from a patient treated with ibrutinib. The CDR3 here reads CATRDRESLYEQYF. The nucleotides read TGCGCCACCAGAGACAGGGAATCCCTCTACGAGCAGTACTTC.